Listed below are T cell receptor beta chains from one sample, sequenced in a study of blood T cell repertoires in COVID-19. Generated by immunoSEQ multiplex PCR, the TCRdb table keeps only in-frame clones and is missing some. The table includes 150,000 to 180,000 clones, less than 90% detected once. Sequenced: peripheral blood. The receptors derive from a woman aged 70 to 79 with acute or convalescent COVID-19. The CDR3 runs from the conserved cysteine through the conserved F or W.

V	J	CDR3
TRBV29-1	TRBJ2-1	CSVEGGLAQRDNEQFF
TRBV19	TRBJ2-5	CASSSAEVLGQETQYF
TRBV12-3/TRBV12-4	TRBJ2-3	CASSYVRDTQYF
TRBV6-5	TRBJ2-1	CASSSAGLADNEQFF
TRBV3-1/TRBV3-2	TRBJ2-3	CASSQGKSGGFTDTQYF
TRBV5-6	TRBJ1-5	CASSTGQLSNQPQHF
TRBV5-8	TRBJ1-2	CASSLPRVWYPRGYTF
TRBV4-2	TRBJ1-1	CASSQMREQNTEAFF
TRBV6-5	TRBJ2-5	CASTAGVAGEETQYF
TRBV28	TRBJ1-5	CASSPDRVDQPQHF
TRBV2	TRBJ1-5	CASSQGARSNQPQHF
TRBV7-9	TRBJ2-5	CASRSGVQETQYF
TRBV27	TRBJ1-6	CASSLSGRGVYNSPLHF
TRBV11-2	TRBJ2-1	CASSLDQLSYNEQFF
TRBV4-3	TRBJ2-4	CASSQESQGGNIQYF
TRBV11-1	TRBJ1-1	CASSDTGGSGNTEAFF
TRBV5-3	TRBJ1-3	CARSLRPSGNTIYF
TRBV28	TRBJ1-1	CASRLAPAGKREAFF
TRBV6-2/TRBV6-3	TRBJ2-2	CASSLGRAGNTGELFF
TRBV6-5	TRBJ1-1	CASSPTVNTEAFF
TRBV5-1	TRBJ1-2	CASSLGGTTNYGYTF
TRBV28	TRBJ1-2	CASSASRDSYGYTF
TRBV10-3	TRBJ1-5	CAISSGVRNQPQHF
TRBV30	TRBJ2-7	CAWSVGRDYEQYF
TRBV24-1	TRBJ2-1	CATSDLPPSGGPDNEQFF
TRBV9	TRBJ2-1	CASSVGSGGSSYNEQFF
TRBV29-1	TRBJ1-2	CSVEGRQGEGYTF
TRBV29-1	TRBJ2-5	CSDREGWETQYF
TRBV27	TRBJ2-5	CASRGPGQGRFGQETQYF
TRBV19	TRBJ1-4	CASSLARGANEKLFF
TRBV30	TRBJ1-3	CAWSPPGVQGNTIYF
TRBV6-6	TRBJ1-2	CASSPRQGHYDGYTF
TRBV7-2	TRBJ2-5	CASSSGQVIQETQYF
TRBV10-3	TRBJ2-6	CAISDPPGEGTGANVLTF
TRBV7-9	TRBJ2-5	CASSLGQTVQETQYF
TRBV9	TRBJ1-1	CASSVDSQGPNTEAFF
TRBV5-1	TRBJ2-1	CASRDSGSSYNEQFF